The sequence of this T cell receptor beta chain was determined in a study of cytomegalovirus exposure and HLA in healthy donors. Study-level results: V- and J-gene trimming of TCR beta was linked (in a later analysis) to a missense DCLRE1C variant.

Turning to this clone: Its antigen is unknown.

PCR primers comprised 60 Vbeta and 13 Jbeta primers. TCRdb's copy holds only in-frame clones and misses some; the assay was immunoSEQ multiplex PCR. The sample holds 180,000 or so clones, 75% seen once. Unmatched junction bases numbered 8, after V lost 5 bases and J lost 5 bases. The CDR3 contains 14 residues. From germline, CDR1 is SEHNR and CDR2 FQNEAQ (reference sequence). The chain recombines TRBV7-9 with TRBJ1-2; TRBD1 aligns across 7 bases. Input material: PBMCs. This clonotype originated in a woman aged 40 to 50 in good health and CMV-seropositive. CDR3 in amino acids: CASSGDSARYGYTF. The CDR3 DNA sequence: TGTGCCAGCAGCGGGGACAGTGCACGGTATGGCTACACCTTC.